This entry features one TCR beta chain sequence. In the study's own analysis: Reference gene primer amplification gave estimated nucleated cell counts. Repertoires were generated with immunoSEQ multiplex PCR, while TCRdb's copy carries only in-frame clones and drops some. That table is the source of V, J and clone size, and D and trimming were worked out from the DNA. The table lists a few hundred thousand clones, more than 75% of them singletons. The data originate from a study of blood T cell repertoires in COVID-19. Study summary: Researchers got acute and convalescent COVID-19 samples from the United States, Italy and Spain. T cells, B-cell-depleted T cells, or PBMCs provided the cDNA or gDNA that served as material.

Trimming at V came to 5 bases and at J to 5 bases, leaving 7 bases not matched to a gene. CDR1 is SGHTA and CDR2 is FQGNSA in the germline V gene. The CDR3 spans 15 residues. This TCR was sampled from a woman aged 45-65 years with active or convalescent COVID-19. Input material: peripheral blood. The J gene is TRBJ2-5, the V gene TRBV7-2; 11 bases fit TRBD1. The CDR3 loop reads CASSVLGQGVETQYF. The CDR3 coding sequence is TGTGCCAGCAGCGTCCTGGGACAGGGGGTTGAGACCCAGTACTTC.